This T cell receptor beta chain was sequenced during a study of blood T cell repertoires in COVID-19. Whole-study context: The analysed material was cDNA or gDNA that came from T cells, B-cell-depleted T cells, or PBMCs.

Under the authors' procedure: By means of reference gene primer amplification, nucleated cell counts were estimated. Method: immunoSEQ multiplex PCR; TCRdb's copy keeps in-frame clones and lacks some. D and trimming come from the DNA, and the V and J calls and clone size come from that table. Found here are roughly 14,000 clones, roughly 82% of them singletons; the top ten hold approximately 28%. The sequenced material came from peripheral blood. The receptor was isolated from a woman aged 45-65 years with active or convalescent COVID-19.

This CDR3 is CASSLARMGRTEAFF. CDR3 in DNA: TGTGCCAGCAGCTTAGCTAGAATGGGGAGGACTGAAGCTTTCTTT. The chain joins TRBV7-9 to TRBJ1-1, with D uncertain. The germline V and J ends were trimmed by 0 bases and 5 bases, with 13 bases remaining between them. The germline V gene encodes CDR1 SEHNR and CDR2 FQNEAQ (reference sequence). The CDR3 extends over 15 amino acids.